This passage covers 15 T cell receptor beta chains from one sample sequenced in a study of post-analysis software for immune sequencing data. Overall study findings and caveats: Relative to controls, patients had about 5 TRBV segments at higher frequency, with TRBV5-6, TRBV5-1 and TRBV20-1 among these.

Carried by the TCR beta cDNA libraries were unique molecular identifiers. TCRdb re-derived calls from the PCR reads in MiXCR, one entry per CDR3 protein. The table has about 560,000 distinct CDR3 sequences, roughly 47% seen once. Antigens for these TCRs are unknown. Sequences were obtained from blood. All receptors come from a girl under 18 with multiple sclerosis.

The chain joins TRBV7-9 to TRBJ2-7, with 7 bases identical to TRBD1. Germline V gene data show CDR1 as SEHNR and CDR2 as FQNEAQ (reference sequence). This CDR3 is 14 amino acids long. The ends lost 3 bases at V and 2 bases at J; junction bases unmatched: 4. As DNA, the CDR3 is TGTGCCAGCAGCTTGACAGGGAGCGCCTACGAGCAGTACTTC. Protein: CASSLTGSAYEQYF.

The gene calls are TRBV6-1 and TRBJ1-2, with 9 positions matching TRBD1. Germline V gives CDR1 MNHNS, CDR2 SASEGT. This CDR3 has 16 amino acids. V lost 4 bases, J lost 4 bases, and 10 bases stayed unmatched. CDR3 amino acids: CASSGTGTGTRYGYTF. CDR3 nucleotides: TGTGCCAGCAGTGGCACCGGGACAGGGACACGCTATGGCTACACCTTC.

Only a few counts were recorded for this clonotype. CDR3 region: CASSLFSVVSYEQYF. The CDR3 bases are TGTGCCAGCAGCTTATTCTCGGTAGTATCCTACGAGCAGTACTTC. The chain couples TRBV5-4 to TRBJ2-7, with D hard to call. The V and J ends lost 2 bases and 1 base respectively, with 13 bases between them. The CDR3 is 15 residues long. The germline gives CDR1 SGHNT, CDR2 YYREEE (reference sequence).

V gene TRBV2 combines with J gene TRBJ2-7; 8 positions agree with TRBD1. The end of the DNA aligns better with TRBJ2-5, so the J call may be wrong. Per germline, CDR1 SNHLY and CDR2 FYNNEI. CDR3 length equals 14 residues. In DNA, the CDR3 is TGTGCCAGCAGGGCTCGGACAGGGTGGGAGACCCAGTACTTC. Amino acid sequence: CASRARTGWETQYF.

This clonotype was recorded only once. The chain has TRBV7-2 and TRBJ2-5, with no clear D. The CDR3 is 14 amino acids. Trimming cost V 2 bases and J 2 bases, with 9 bases left between them. Germline V lookup: CDR1 SGHTA, CDR2 FQGNSA. CDR3 sequence reads: CASSLSVSQETQYF. The CDR3 DNA reads TGTGCCAGCAGCTTAAGTGTATCTCAAGAGACCCAGTACTTC.

V and J are TRBV7-9 and TRBJ1-1, with 11 nucleotides matching TRBD1. The CDR3 has 18 amino acids. Trimming took 2 bases from V and 9 from J; bases not matched to a gene: 17. The germline V gene encodes CDR1 SEHNR and CDR2 FQNEAQ (reference sequence). In DNA form, the CDR3 reads TGTGCCAGCAGCTTACGTTGGACAGGGGGCGAAGAGGCCAGGAAAGCTTTCTTT. The encoded protein is CASSLRWTGGEEARKAFF.

The table lists this clonotype with a few counts. The chain uses TRBV29-1 and TRBJ1-6, with TRBD1 matching over 8 bases. The V and J ends lost 7 bases and 8 bases, in that order; junction bases with no gene match: 7. The CDR3 spans 13 residues. Germline CDR1 is SQVTM and CDR2 is ANQGSEA. CDR3 protein: CSGSRGLDSPLHF. The CDR3 bases are TGCAGCGGCTCCAGGGGGCTGGATTCACCCCTCCACTTT.

This clonotype was recorded a few times. The chain joins TRBV20-1 to TRBJ2-7; TRBD1 or TRBD2 may be the D gene (5 bases each). This CDR3 is 15 amino acids long. Germline loops: CDR1 DFQATT, CDR2 SNEGSKA (reference sequence). With 6 bases removed from V and 0 bases from J, the gap between germline ends came to 18 bases. In nucleotides, the CDR3 is TGCAGTGCCTCCCTGGGGGATGGGAGCTCCTACGAGCAGTACTTC. Its protein product is CSASLGDGSSYEQYF.

In this sample, this clonotype turned up a few times. The chain carries TRBV20-1 and TRBJ2-5, with TRBD2 identical over 11 bases. Near its end, the DNA agrees better with TRBJ2-7, so the J call may be wrong. The length of the CDR3 is 15 residues. Germline V CDR1 and CDR2: DFQATT, SNEGSKA (reference sequence). The CDR3 nucleotides are TGCAGTGCTAAAGATAGCGGGAGGGCCTCGGACGAGCAGTACTTC. Its translation: CSAKDSGRASDEQYF.

The gene calls are TRBV5-1 and TRBJ1-1; 7 bases align to TRBD1. V lost 2 bases, J lost 4 bases, and 8 bases stayed unmatched. This CDR3 has 15 amino acids. CDR1 SGHRS and CDR2 YFSETQ come from the germline V gene. The CDR3 is CASSLTGEGVTEAFF. CDR3 in DNA: TGCGCCAGCAGCTTAACAGGGGAAGGGGTCACTGAAGCTTTCTTT.

CDR3 coding DNA: TGCGCCAGCAGCCAAGGGCAGCCTTTGAGCAATCAGCCCCAGCATTTT. It specifies CASSQGQPLSNQPQHF. The rearrangement uses TRBV4-1 and TRBJ1-5; D unresolved. Trimming removed 1 base from V and 1 base from J, with 11 bases in between. The CDR3 length is 16 residues. Per germline, CDR1 MGHRA and CDR2 YSYEKL.

There are a few counts of this clonotype. V is TRBV12-3 or TRBV12-4 and J is TRBJ1-2, with D possibly matching TRBD1 (5 bases). The CDR3 runs 14 residues. Between the trimmed V and J ends, which lost 5 bases and 7 bases, there was a span of 17 bases. The CDR3 sequence is CASSAGGWGFGYTF. The DNA of the CDR3 is TGTGCCAGCAGTGCTGGGGGGTGGGGATTTGGCTACACCTTC.

CDR3 loop: CSVGDRYYGYTF. The CDR3 nucleotides are TGCAGCGTTGGGGACAGATACTATGGCTACACCTTC. The chain joins TRBV29-1 to TRBJ1-2; 7 bases are a match to TRBD1. The germline V gene encodes CDR1 SQVTM and CDR2 ANQGSEA. V trimming: 4 bases; J trimming: 3 bases; junction bases outside the gene matches: 2. The CDR3 sequence is 12 residues long.

The chain recombines TRBV3-1 with TRBJ2-4, with D perhaps matching TRBD1 or TRBD2 (5 bases each). In germline, CDR1 is LGHDT, CDR2 YNNKEL (reference sequence). V dropped 0 bases and J dropped 13 bases, with 10 bases sitting between them. The CDR3 extends over 12 amino acids. The CDR3, as DNA: TGTGCCAGCAGCCAAGATCTGGGGGAGCAGTACTTC. Translating it yields CASSQDLGEQYF.

This sequence joins TRBV12-3 or TRBV12-4 and TRBJ2-4, with 7 positions matching TRBD2. This CDR3 region has 14 residues. J was trimmed by 8 bases and V by 5 bases; bases with no gene match: 9. The DNA of the CDR3 is TGTGCCAGCAGTACCGGGGGGAGTGGCCACATTCAGTACTTC. It specifies CASSTGGSGHIQYF.